The 8 T cell receptor beta chains presented below share a single source sample, sequenced in a study of CD8 T cells in Susac syndrome. RNA in amounts of about 0.45 to 1 ug was reverse transcribed with random hexamers. TCRdb redid the calling of the immunoSEQ multiplex PCR reads with MiXCR, one entry per CDR3 protein. The data hold about 71,000 distinct CDR3 sequences, with 96% observed a single time. Sequenced material: CD4+ T cells from PBMCs. The receptors here all came from a human donor with multiple sclerosis.

The CDR3 DNA reads TGCAGCGTTGGCGGGGGTGGCTACACCTTC. It specifies CSVGGGGYTF. The chain couples TRBV29-1 to TRBJ1-2; a possible D gene is TRBD1 (5 bases). Germline loops: CDR1 SQVTM, CDR2 ANQGSEA. CDR3 length: 10 amino acids. Trimming took 4 bases from V and 7 from J, leaving 7 bases between them.

The chain joins TRBV12-3 or TRBV12-4 to TRBJ2-5; weak D call: TRBD1 (6 bases). The CDR3 spans 14 residues. Trimming took 5 bases from V and 2 from J, leaving 12 bases between them. CDR3 DNA sequence: TGTGCCAGCAGTCCGGACAGTAGACAAGAGACCCAGTACTTC. The encoded protein is CASSPDSRQETQYF.

The CDR3 nucleotides are TGTGCCAGCAGCTTGGCAGCGGGGGTTACAGATACGCAGTATTTT. Amino acids: CASSLAAGVTDTQYF. The chain links TRBV5-4 to TRBJ2-3; TRBD2 matches 8 bases. Germline values: CDR1 SGHNT, CDR2 YYREEE (reference sequence). The CDR3 runs 15 residues. V shed 0 bases, J shed 3 bases, and the junction held 3 bases outside the gene matches. Supplemented by reference TRBV5-4 and TRBJ2-3, the full variable domain reads ETGVTQSPTHLIKTRGQQVTLRCSSQSGHNTVSWYQQALGQGPQFIFQYYREEENGRGNFPPRFSGLQFPNYSSELNVNALELDDSALYLCASSLAAGVTDTQYFGPGTRLTVL.

The V gene is TRBV20-1, the J gene TRBJ1-5, with 7 nucleotides matching TRBD1. The CDR3 has 18 amino acids. V dropped 3 bases and J dropped 0; count of bases not matched to a gene: 14. In germline, CDR1 is DFQATT, CDR2 SNEGSKA (reference sequence). CDR3 DNA sequence: TGCAGTGCTAGGAGACAGGGAAGAGCGGTGTATAGCAATCAGCCCCAGCATTTT. Translating it yields CSARRQGRAVYSNQPQHF.

The gene calls are TRBV5-1 and TRBJ2-6; 9 nucleotides align to TRBD1. This CDR3 is 18 amino acids long. Germline CDR1 SGHRS, CDR2 YFSETQ. V was clipped by 0 bases and J by 0 bases; unmatched bases: 4. The CDR3 DNA reads as TGCGCCAGCAGCTTGGGGGCGACAGGGGGCTCTGGGGCCAACGTCCTGACTTTC. Protein product: CASSLGATGGSGANVLTF.

The genes are TRBV20-1 and TRBJ2-1; 8 positions match TRBD2. This CDR3 has 13 amino acids. V lost 4 bases, J lost 7 bases, and 6 bases stayed unmatched. Per germline, CDR1 DFQATT and CDR2 SNEGSKA (reference sequence). Written as DNA, the CDR3 is TGCAGTGCTATCCAGCGGGGGAGGAATGAGCAGTTCTTC. This translates into CSAIQRGRNEQFF.

The rearrangement links TRBV6-1 to TRBJ1-2; D call uncertain. Germline V gene sequence: CDR1 MNHNS, CDR2 SASEGT. The length of the CDR3 is 12 residues. Trimming took off 8 bases at V and 1 base at J, with 8 bases between the two ends. The CDR3 spells CASDDNNYGYTF. In nucleotides, the CDR3 is TGTGCCAGCGACGACAATAACTATGGCTACACCTTC.

CDR3 bases: TGTGCCAGCACGGCAGGGGTGAGAGGGAACACTGAAGCTTTCTTT. Its protein is CASTAGVRGNTEAFF. V is TRBV6-1 and J is TRBJ1-1, with D perhaps TRBD1 (6 bases). In germline, CDR1 is MNHNS, CDR2 SASEGT. The CDR3 totals 15 residues. The germline V and J ends were trimmed by 7 bases and 1 base, with 16 bases remaining between them.